A single sample is the source of the 12 T cell receptor beta chains below, sequenced in a study of T cells in Graves' hyperthyroidism and ophthalmopathy. Amplification yielded TCR beta CDR3 regions, with RNA transcripts as the source. Initially, a first-round RT-PCR of the TCR CDR3 employed the HTBI primer set. MiXCR was run by TCRdb on the multiplex PCR reads, yielding one entry per CDR3 protein. This table holds about 570,000 distinct CDR3 sequences, around 45% found once. The sample consisted of peripheral blood or thyroid tissue (not recorded which). The receptors originated from an adult woman with Graves' disease, either hyperthyroidism or ophthalmopathy (not recorded which).

This clonotype was picked up many times. The V gene is TRBV20-1, the J gene TRBJ1-3; D gene unclear. CDR1 DFQATT and CDR2 SNEGSKA come from the germline V gene (reference sequence). The CDR3 contains 13 residues. Trimming cost V 0 bases and J 7 bases, with 10 bases left between them. DNA of the CDR3: TGCAGTGCTAGAGATCCTACGTGGAACACCATATATTTT. Its protein is CSARDPTWNTIYF.

This clonotype was seen a handful of times. The V gene is TRBV7-2, the J gene TRBJ2-7; D is unresolved. The germline V gene encodes CDR1 SGHTA and CDR2 FQGNSA. CDR3 length: 14 amino acids. Trimming shortened V by 2 bases and J by 2 bases, and 10 bases separated the two germline ends. CDR3 DNA: TGTGCCAGCAGCTTATACCTGGGCACCTACGAGCAGTACTTC. Amino acids: CASSLYLGTYEQYF. The complete variable domain, with remaining parts taken from reference TRBV7-2 and TRBJ2-7, reads GAGVSQSPSNKVTEKGKDVELRCDPISGHTALYWYRQSLGQGLEFLIYFQGNSAPDKSGLPSDRFSAERTGGSVSTLTIQRTQQEDSAVYLCASSLYLGTYEQYFGPGTRLTVT.

This clonotype occurred a few times. A single base separates this from a much larger clone, so it may be a read error. The chain combines TRBV12-3 or TRBV12-4 with TRBJ2-6; no clear D gene. Trimming cost V 4 bases and J 4 bases, with 14 bases left between them. The length of the CDR3 is 16 residues. The CDR3 DNA is TGTGCCAGCAGTTCCCCTCAGAGTGCCGGGGCCAACGTCCTGACTTTC. It is translated as CASSSPQSAGANVLTF.

J is TRBJ1-2 and V is TRBV19; 10 bases map to TRBD1. V lost 5 bases and J lost 2; bases outside the gene matches: 2. CDR3 length equals 14 residues. Per the germline V gene, CDR1 is LNHDA and CDR2 is SQIVND (reference sequence). This CDR3 is CASSRDRGNYGYTF. Written as DNA, the CDR3 is TGTGCCAGTAGTCGGGACAGGGGAAACTATGGCTACACCTTC.

This clonotype came up many times. The rearrangement uses TRBV14 and TRBJ1-1; 9 positions agree with TRBD1. The CDR3 has 18 residues. Germline CDR1 reads SGHDN; CDR2 reads FVKESK. The V and J ends lost 5 bases and 0 bases, in that order; junction bases with no gene match: 13. The CDR3 sequence: CASSLGQGTGVVNTEAFF. For the CDR3, the DNA is TGTGCCAGCAGCTTAGGACAGGGGACTGGTGTCGTGAACACTGAAGCTTTCTTT.

This chain links TRBV10-3 with TRBJ1-5; 7 positions agree with TRBD1. The V gene's germline CDR1 is ENHRY and CDR2 SYGVKD. The CDR3 is 14 residues long. Trimming took 6 bases from V and 6 from J; bases not matched to a gene: 8. The CDR3 is CAISLQGTSQPQHF. The CDR3 DNA sequence: TGTGCCATCAGCCTACAGGGGACCTCTCAGCCCCAGCATTTT.

The V and J genes are TRBV7-9 and TRBJ1-2, with 8 bases that match TRBD1. This CDR3 has 14 residues. Germline CDR1 SEHNR, CDR2 FQNEAQ (reference sequence). With 6 bases clipped from V and 8 bases from J, the junction kept 11 bases outside the gene matches. CDR3 nucleotide sequence: TGTGCCAGCAGGACAGGGGTCCGGGAAGGCGGCTACACCTTC. Its protein is CASRTGVREGGYTF.

The J gene is TRBJ2-7, the V gene TRBV2; the match to TRBD1 covers 9 bases. V lost 8 bases and J lost 1; bases outside the gene matches: 3. CDR1 and CDR2 from the germline V gene are SNHLY and FYNNEI. The CDR3 extends over 13 amino acids. CDR3 sequence reads: CASATGGSYEQYF. CDR3 in DNA: TGTGCCAGCGCGACAGGGGGGTCCTACGAGCAGTACTTC.

V and J are TRBV2 and TRBJ2-5, with 9 positions matching TRBD2. V lost 7 bases and J lost 4; bases outside the gene matches: 13. Germline V gene data show CDR1 as SNHLY and CDR2 as FYNNEI. This CDR3 has 16 amino acids. CDR3 sequence: CASIPEAGGLGETQYF. DNA for the CDR3: TGTGCCAGCATCCCTGAGGCGGGAGGGTTAGGAGAGACCCAGTACTTC.

This chain uses TRBV15 with TRBJ1-2; D gene ambiguous. The CDR3 length is 13 residues. Germline-derived CDR1 and CDR2 are LNHNV and YYDKDF (reference sequence). V was cut by 1 base and J by 8 bases, with 11 bases left in between. CDR3 nucleotides: TGTGCCACCAGCAGAGCGGCCGAGTCGGGCTACACCTTC. This gives the protein CATSRAAESGYTF.

This clonotype was detected ten times or more. V and J are TRBV5-1 and TRBJ2-7; D is perhaps TRBD1 or TRBD2 (5 bases each). The CDR3 has 15 residues. The V end was cut by 6 bases, the J end by 1 base, with 17 bases between. From germline, CDR1 is SGHRS and CDR2 YFSETQ. The DNA for the CDR3 is TGCGCCAGCACTGATGGGGCGGGCCGATCCTACGAGCAGTACTTC. As protein: CASTDGAGRSYEQYF.

The CDR3 protein is CARPSLNTEAFF. Written as DNA, the CDR3 is TGTGCTAGACCTTCTCTCAACACTGAAGCTTTCTTT. This chain connects TRBV9 to TRBJ1-1, with no clear D. The CDR3 runs 12 residues. CDR1 is SGDLS and CDR2 is YYNGEE in the germline V gene.